This T cell receptor beta chain was profiled in a study of T cell responses to AZD1222 COVID-19 vaccine. Germline lookup yields CDR1 LNHDA and CDR2 SQIVND (reference sequence). The V gene end was trimmed by 5 bases and the J gene end by 8 bases; junction bases not matched to a gene: 10. This CDR3 is built from 14 residues. Broader study findings: Unmutated variant regions are reportedly the target of nearly half of TCRs that are spike-specific.

TCRdb's table, derived via immunoSEQ multiplex PCR, lists solely in-frame clones and lacks some. This sample has 130,000 to 150,000 clones, with approximately 91% found just once. This clone was counted a single time. Its matching antigen is unknown. J is TRBJ1-2 and V is TRBV19; 8 bases match TRBD1. This sequence was found in an adult who received the AZD1222 COVID-19 vaccine. The starting material was peripheral blood, obtained 28 days after the second AZD1222 dose. CDR3 loop: CASSVGQGLRGYTF. CDR3 in DNA: TGTGCCAGTAGTGTCGGACAGGGTTTGAGGGGCTACACCTTC.